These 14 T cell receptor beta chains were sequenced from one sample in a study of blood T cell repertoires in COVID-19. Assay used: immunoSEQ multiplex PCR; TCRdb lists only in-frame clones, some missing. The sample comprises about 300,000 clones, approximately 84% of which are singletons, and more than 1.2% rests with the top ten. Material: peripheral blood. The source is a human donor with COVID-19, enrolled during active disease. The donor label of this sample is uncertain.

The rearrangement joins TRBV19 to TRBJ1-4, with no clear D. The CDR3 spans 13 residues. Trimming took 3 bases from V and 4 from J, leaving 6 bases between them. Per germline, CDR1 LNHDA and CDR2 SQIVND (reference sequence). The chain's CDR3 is CASSIVSNEKLFF. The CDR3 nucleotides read TGTGCCAGTAGTATCGTCAGTAATGAAAAACTGTTTTTT.

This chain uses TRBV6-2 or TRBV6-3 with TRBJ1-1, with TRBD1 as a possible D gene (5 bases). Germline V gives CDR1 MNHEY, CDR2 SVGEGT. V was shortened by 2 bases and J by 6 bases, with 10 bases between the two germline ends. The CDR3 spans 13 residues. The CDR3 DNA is TGTGCCAGCAGTTACGTCGGGGGGTCTGAAGCTTTCTTT. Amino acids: CASSYVGGSEAFF.

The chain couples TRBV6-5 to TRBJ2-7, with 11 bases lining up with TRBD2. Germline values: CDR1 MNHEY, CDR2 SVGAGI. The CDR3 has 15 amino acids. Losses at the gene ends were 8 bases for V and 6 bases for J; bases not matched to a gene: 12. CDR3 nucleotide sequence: TGTGCCAGCCGACCGATTAGCGGGAGGGGGTTCGAGCAGTACTTC. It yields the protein CASRPISGRGFEQYF.

The CDR3 loop is CASSFGTTETQYF. CDR3 bases: TGTGCCAGCAGCTTCGGGACAACGGAGACCCAGTACTTC. The chain combines TRBV7-8 with TRBJ2-5; TRBD1 is a possible D gene (6 bases). V shed 3 bases and J shed 5 bases, with 10 bases lying between them. CDR1 and CDR2 (germline): SGHVS, FQNEAQ. CDR3 length equals 13 residues.

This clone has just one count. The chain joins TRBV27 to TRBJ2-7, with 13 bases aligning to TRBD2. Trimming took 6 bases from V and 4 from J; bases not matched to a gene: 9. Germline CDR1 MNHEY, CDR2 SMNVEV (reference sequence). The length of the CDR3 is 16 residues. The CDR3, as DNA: TGTGCCAGCAGATTACTAGCGGGAGGGCCCAGGTACGAGCAGTACTTC. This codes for CASRLLAGGPRYEQYF.

The CDR3 loop reads CASSLGTVAYEQYF. CDR3 DNA: TGTGCCAGCAGCCTCGGGACAGTCGCCTACGAGCAGTACTTC. The J gene is TRBJ2-7, the V gene TRBV11-2; 7 nucleotides match TRBD1. CDR3 length: 14 residues. Germline trimming cut 5 bases from V and 2 bases from J; bases unmatched to any gene: 6. The V gene's germline CDR1 is SGHAT and CDR2 FQNNGV.

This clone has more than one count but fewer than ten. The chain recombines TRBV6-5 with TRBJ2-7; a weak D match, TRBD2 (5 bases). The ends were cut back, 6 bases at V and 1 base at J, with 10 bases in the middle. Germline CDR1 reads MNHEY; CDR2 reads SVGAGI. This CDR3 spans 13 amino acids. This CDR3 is CASRPGLSYEQYF. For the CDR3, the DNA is TGTGCCAGCAGACCTGGACTGTCCTACGAGCAGTACTTC.

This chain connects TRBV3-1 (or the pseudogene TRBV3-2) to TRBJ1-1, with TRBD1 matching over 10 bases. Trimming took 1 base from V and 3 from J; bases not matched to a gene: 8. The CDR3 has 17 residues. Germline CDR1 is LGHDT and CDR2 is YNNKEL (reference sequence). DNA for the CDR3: TGTGCCAGCAGCCAAGTCCGAGGTGGGACAGGGGACACTGAAGCTTTCTTT. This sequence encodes CASSQVRGGTGDTEAFF.

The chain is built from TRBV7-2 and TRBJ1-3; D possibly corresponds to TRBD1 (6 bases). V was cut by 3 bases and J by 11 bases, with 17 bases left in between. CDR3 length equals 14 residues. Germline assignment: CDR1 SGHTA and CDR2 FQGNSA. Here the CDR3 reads CASSLRQAPGAIYF. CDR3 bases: TGTGCCAGCAGCTTGCGACAGGCTCCTGGGGCCATATATTTT.

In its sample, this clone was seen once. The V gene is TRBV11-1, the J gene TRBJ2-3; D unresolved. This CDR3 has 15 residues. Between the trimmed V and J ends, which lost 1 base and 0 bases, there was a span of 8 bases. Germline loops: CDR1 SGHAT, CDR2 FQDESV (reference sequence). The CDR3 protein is CASSLVSKSTDTQYF. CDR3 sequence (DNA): TGTGCCAGCAGCTTAGTTAGCAAGAGCACAGATACGCAGTATTTT.

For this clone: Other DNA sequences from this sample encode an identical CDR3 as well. Here the CDR3 reads CASSLGAANTGELFF. The CDR3 region has the DNA TGTGCCAGCAGCTTGGGGGCAGCGAACACCGGGGAGCTGTTTTTT. This rearrangement joins TRBV7-9 to TRBJ2-2; tentatively, D is TRBD1 (6 bases). The CDR3 is 15 residues long. CDR1 and CDR2 from the germline V gene are SEHNR and FQNEAQ (reference sequence). The V end lost 3 bases, the J end lost 0 bases, and 8 bases lay between the germline ends.

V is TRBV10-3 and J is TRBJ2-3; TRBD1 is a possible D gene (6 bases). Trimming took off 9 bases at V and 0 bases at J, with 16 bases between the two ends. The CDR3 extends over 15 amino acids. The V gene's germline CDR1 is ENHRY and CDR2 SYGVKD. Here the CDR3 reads CAMTRAGASTDTQYF. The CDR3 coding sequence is TGTGCCATGACTCGAGCAGGGGCAAGCACAGATACGCAGTATTTT.

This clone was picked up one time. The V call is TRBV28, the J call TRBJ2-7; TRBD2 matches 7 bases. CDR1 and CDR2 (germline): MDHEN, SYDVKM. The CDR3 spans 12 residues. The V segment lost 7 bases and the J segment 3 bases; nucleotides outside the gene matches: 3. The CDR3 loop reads CASKSGVYEQYF. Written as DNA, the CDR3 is TGTGCCAGCAAAAGCGGGGTCTACGAGCAGTACTTC. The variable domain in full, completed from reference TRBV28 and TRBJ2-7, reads DVKVTQSSRYLVKRTGEKVFLECVQDMDHENMFWYRQDPGLGLRLIYFSYDVKMKEKGDIPEGYSVSREKKERFSLILESASTNQTSMYLCASKSGVYEQYFGPGTRLTVT.

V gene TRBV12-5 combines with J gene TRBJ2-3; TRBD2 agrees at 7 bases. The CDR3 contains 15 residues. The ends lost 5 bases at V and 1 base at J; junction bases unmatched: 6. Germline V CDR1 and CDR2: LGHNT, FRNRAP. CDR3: CASGPSGMGTDTQYF. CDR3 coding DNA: TGTGCTAGTGGTCCGAGCGGGATGGGCACAGATACGCAGTATTTT.